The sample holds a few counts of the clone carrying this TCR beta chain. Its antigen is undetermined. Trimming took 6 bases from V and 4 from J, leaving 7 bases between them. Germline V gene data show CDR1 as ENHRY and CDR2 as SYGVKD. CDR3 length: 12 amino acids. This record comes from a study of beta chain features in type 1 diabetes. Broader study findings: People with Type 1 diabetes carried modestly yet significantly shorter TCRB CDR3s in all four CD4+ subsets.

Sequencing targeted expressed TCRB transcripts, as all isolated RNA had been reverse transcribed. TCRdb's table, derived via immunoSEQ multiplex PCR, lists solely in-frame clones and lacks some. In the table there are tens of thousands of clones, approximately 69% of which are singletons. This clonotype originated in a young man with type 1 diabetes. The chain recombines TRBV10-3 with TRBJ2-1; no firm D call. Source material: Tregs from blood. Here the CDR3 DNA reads TGTGCCATCAGCGGAGATTACAATGAGCAGTTCTTC. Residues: CAISGDYNEQFF.